One and the same sample provided the 32 T cell receptor beta chains below, sequenced in a study of blood T cell repertoires in COVID-19 (dated by TCRdb to about 2020). Library generation was performed with the immunoSEQ multiplex PCR assay. TCRdb mirrors the immuneACCESS table, restricted to in-frame sequences. Some clones are absent from its copies; in checked studies, under half trace to an unresolved V gene, and the reason for the others is unknown. The sample table records approximately 190,000 clones; roughly four fifths of these occur just once. 6% to 7% of the sample lies in the top ten. The specimen sequenced was peripheral blood. The source is a woman aged 35 to 49 with acute or convalescent COVID-19.

The chain joins TRBV2 to TRBJ2-2, with D possibly being TRBD1 (6 bases). Deletions cut 4 bases from V and 7 bases from J, with 13 bases between. Germline V CDR1 and CDR2: SNHLY, FYNNEI. The CDR3 runs to 14 residues. This CDR3 reads CASSVRGSGGELFF. The DNA for the CDR3 is TGTGCCAGCAGTGTAAGGGGGTCTGGCGGGGAGCTGTTTTTT.

The rearrangement uses TRBV28 and TRBJ2-1, with D tentatively TRBD2 (6 bases). Germline V gene data show CDR1 as MDHEN and CDR2 as SYDVKM. The V end was cut by 6 bases, the J end by 1 base, with 13 bases between. There are 15 residues in the CDR3. CDR3 in amino acids: CASRGGGGSYNEQFF. In nucleotides, the CDR3 is TGTGCCAGCAGAGGAGGAGGAGGGTCCTACAATGAGCAGTTCTTC.

The chain carries TRBV15 and TRBJ2-7, with 9 nucleotides matching TRBD1. This CDR3 contains 14 residues. Trimming took 2 bases from V and 6 from J; bases not matched to a gene: 5. Looked up from germline, CDR1 is LNHNV and CDR2 is YYDKDF (reference sequence). CDR3: CATSRTRGQGEQYF. DNA of the CDR3: TGTGCCACCAGCAGAACCCGGGGACAGGGCGAGCAGTACTTC.

V and J are TRBV2 and TRBJ1-5; D is possibly TRBD1 (5 bases). This CDR3 region has 13 residues. CDR1 is SNHLY and CDR2 is FYNNEI in the germline V gene. Trimming shortened V by 10 bases and J by 0 bases, and 10 bases separated the two germline ends. CDR3 loop: CATRQNSNQPQHF. The CDR3 DNA follows: TGTGCCACCCGACAGAATAGCAATCAGCCCCAGCATTTT. Complete variable domain (other parts from reference TRBV2 and TRBJ1-5): EPEVTQTPSHQVTQMGQEVILRCVPISNHLYFYWYRQILGQKVEFLVSFYNNEISEKSEIFDDQFSVERPDGSNFTLKIRSTKLEDSAMYFCATRQNSNQPQHFGDGTRLSIL.

The chain links TRBV28 to TRBJ1-2; no reliable D call. Between the trimmed V and J ends, which lost 2 bases and 6 bases, there was a span of 10 bases. The CDR3 covers 13 residues. The germline CDR1 and CDR2 sequences are MDHEN and SYDVKM. DNA of the CDR3: TGTGCCAGCAGTTTAATTTCGGGTGATGGCTACACCTTC. Protein sequence: CASSLISGDGYTF.

V usage is TRBV20-1 and J usage is TRBJ1-2; no definite D call. The germline V gene has CDR1 DFQATT and CDR2 SNEGSKA (reference sequence). CDR3 length: 9 residues. The CDR3 DNA reads TGCAGATCCGGGGATGGCTACACCTTC. Protein sequence: CRSGDGYTF.

The chain couples TRBV7-8 to TRBJ1-5; D gene unclear. CDR1 SGHVS and CDR2 FQNEAQ come from the germline V gene. V was pared by 6 bases and J by 7 bases, with 13 bases between. This CDR3 region has 13 residues. CDR3 in DNA: TGTGCCAGCAGTCATCCGTCCCGGCAGCCCCAGCATTTT. Its protein is CASSHPSRQPQHF.

The V and J genes are TRBV15 and TRBJ2-5; D possibly corresponds to TRBD2 (5 bases). Germline CDR1 is LNHNV and CDR2 is YYDKDF (reference sequence). Trimming took 4 bases from V and 0 from J, leaving 12 bases between them. The CDR3 runs to 15 residues. This CDR3 reads CATSMEAQYQETQYF. CDR3 nucleotide sequence: TGTGCCACCAGCATGGAGGCCCAGTACCAAGAGACCCAGTACTTC.

This clone was seen more than once but under ten times. The chain's CDR3 is CASRDYSTGELFF. The CDR3 nucleotides read TGTGCCAGCAGGGACTACAGCACCGGGGAGCTGTTTTTT. The gene calls are TRBV27 and TRBJ2-2, with D possibly being TRBD2 (6 bases). Germline assignment: CDR1 MNHEY and CDR2 SMNVEV (reference sequence). The germline V and J ends were trimmed by 6 bases and 4 bases, with 9 bases remaining between them. This CDR3 contains 13 residues.

The V call is TRBV27, the J call TRBJ1-4; perhaps TRBD1 as D (5 bases). Trimming cost V 5 bases and J 7 bases, with 14 bases left between them. Germline V gene data show CDR1 as MNHEY and CDR2 as SMNVEV (reference sequence). The CDR3 consists of 14 residues. CDR3 in amino acids: CASSGGGAGEKLFF. Here the CDR3 DNA reads TGTGCCAGCAGTGGGGGAGGGGCGGGTGAAAAACTGTTTTTT. The full variable domain, rest sourced from reference TRBV27 and TRBJ1-4, is EAQVTQNPRYLITVTGKKLTVTCSQNMNHEYMSWYRQDPGLGLRQIYYSMNVEVTDKGDVPEGYKVSRKEKRNFPLILESPSPNQTSLYFCASSGGGAGEKLFFGSGTQLSVL.

To note about this clone: Since a much larger clone is just one base distant, this may be a read error. The genes are TRBV7-9 and TRBJ2-7; D uncertain. Trimming stripped 4 bases from V and 2 bases from J, with 3 bases between. This CDR3 is 11 amino acids long. Germline V CDR1 and CDR2: SEHNR, FQNEAQ (reference sequence). Written as DNA, the CDR3 is TGTGCCAGCAGCTCCGCCTACGAGCAGTACTTC. As protein: CASSSAYEQYF.

V is TRBV27 and J is TRBJ1-2, with unresolved D. Germline V lookup: CDR1 MNHEY, CDR2 SMNVEV (reference sequence). Trimming took off 0 bases at V and 3 bases at J, with 5 bases between the two ends. The CDR3 is 13 amino acids. In DNA, the CDR3 is TGTGCCAGCAGTTTATCATCCGACTATGGCTACACCTTC. Translation gives CASSLSSDYGYTF.

Concerning this clone: Other DNA sequences in this specimen translate into the identical CDR3. The gene calls are TRBV12-3 or TRBV12-4 and TRBJ1-2, with TRBD1 as a possible D gene (6 bases). The CDR3 extends over 13 amino acids. V lost 6 bases and J lost 6, with 14 bases in between. CDR3 amino acids: CASRPTGGHGYTF. CDR3 nucleotides: TGTGCCAGCAGGCCAACGGGGGGCCATGGCTACACCTTC.

V and J are TRBV6-5 and TRBJ2-7, with 9 positions matching TRBD1. The CDR3 has 14 amino acids. Germline-derived CDR1 and CDR2 are MNHEY and SVGAGI. J was trimmed by 3 bases and V by 8 bases; bases with no gene match: 8. The DNA for the CDR3 is TGTGCCAGCTCCTGGACAGGGGAATACTACGAGCAGTACTTC. The encoded protein is CASSWTGEYYEQYF.

The V and J genes are TRBV3-1 (or the pseudogene TRBV3-2) and TRBJ1-6, with D unclear. Trimming took 2 bases from V and 10 from J, leaving 12 bases between them. Per germline, CDR1 LGHDT and CDR2 YNNKEL (reference sequence). The CDR3 totals 14 residues. The CDR3 DNA reads TGTGCCAGCAGCCAAATGGGTTGGGAGTCACCCCTCCACTTT. Translating it yields CASSQMGWESPLHF.

V and J are TRBV7-2 and TRBJ2-3; D perhaps matches TRBD1 (5 bases). Trimming cost V 3 bases and J 0 bases, with 10 bases left between them. Per the germline V gene, CDR1 is SGHTA and CDR2 is FQGNSA. CDR3 length: 15 residues. In DNA form, the CDR3 reads TGTGCCAGCAGCTTTCCCGACAGAAGCACAGATACGCAGTATTTT. Encoded protein: CASSFPDRSTDTQYF.

The chain carries TRBV19 and TRBJ2-7; TRBD2 might be the D (6 bases). The CDR3 covers 14 residues. Trimming cost V 3 bases and J 6 bases, with 15 bases left between them. The germline gives CDR1 LNHDA, CDR2 SQIVND (reference sequence). The CDR3 bases are TGTGCCAGTAGTATTTCTCCGGGAGTCGCCGAGCAGTACTTC. Encoded protein: CASSISPGVAEQYF.

This chain uses TRBV5-8 with TRBJ2-1, with a weak D call TRBD2 (6 bases). Germline loops: CDR1 SGHTS, CDR2 YDEGEE. V was shortened by 4 bases and J by 5 bases, with 13 bases between the two germline ends. CDR3 length: 14 residues. CDR3 residues: CASSRSSVHNEQFF. As DNA, the CDR3 is TGTGCCAGCAGCCGGTCTAGCGTGCACAATGAGCAGTTCTTC. Based on the CDR3 plus reference TRBV5-8 and TRBJ2-1, the full variable domain is EAGVTQSPTHLIKTRGQQATLRCSPISGHTSVYWYQQALGLGLQFLLWYDEGEERNRGNFPPRFSGRQFPNYSSELNVNALELEDSALYLCASSRSSVHNEQFFGPGTRLTVL.

In this sample, this clone turned up a few times. V usage is TRBV3-1 (or the pseudogene TRBV3-2) and J usage is TRBJ1-5; D gene ambiguous. Germline V gene data show CDR1 as LGHDT and CDR2 as YNNKEL (reference sequence). Deletions cut 1 base from V and 0 bases from J, with 7 bases between. CDR3 size: 15 residues. CDR3 nucleotide sequence: TGTGCCAGCAGCCAAGCGGGGTATAGCAATCAGCCCCAGCATTTT. It is translated as CASSQAGYSNQPQHF.

The genes are TRBV24-1 and TRBJ2-3; 7 bases agree with TRBD2. Germline trimming cut 7 bases from V and 2 bases from J; bases unmatched to any gene: 8. The CDR3 sequence is 15 residues long. Looked up from germline, CDR1 is KGHDR and CDR2 is SFDVKD. CDR3 coding DNA: TGTGCCACCAGAGGACTAGACGGTCACACAGATACGCAGTATTTT. This encodes CATRGLDGHTDTQYF.

This clone appeared a few times. This sequence joins TRBV19 and TRBJ1-3; D is unresolved. Trimming stripped 1 base from V and 2 bases from J, with 12 bases between. The CDR3 runs to 16 residues. CDR1 is LNHDA, CDR2 SQIVND, per germline (reference sequence). CDR3 sequence (DNA): TGTGCCAGTAGTATAGGCGCGGTGAGTCCTGGAAACACCATATATTTT. It is translated as CASSIGAVSPGNTIYF. Variable domain in full (rest from reference TRBV19 and TRBJ1-3): DGGITQSPKYLFRKEGQNVTLSCEQNLNHDAMYWYRQDPGQGLRLIYYSQIVNDFQKGDIAEGYSVSREKKESFPLTVTSAQKNPTAFYLCASSIGAVSPGNTIYFGEGSWLTVV.

The V call is TRBV30, the J call TRBJ1-5; D is undetermined. The CDR3 covers 14 residues. From germline, CDR1 is GTSNPN and CDR2 SVGIG (reference sequence). V lost 3 bases to trimming and J lost 4 bases, with 13 bases between them. The CDR3 DNA follows: TGTGCCTGGAGCGAGGCAGCCGAGAATCAGCCCCAGCATTTT. Protein: CAWSEAAENQPQHF. Full variable domain (outside the CDR3, taken from reference TRBV30 and TRBJ1-5): SQTIHQWPATLVQPVGSPLSLECTVEGTSNPNLYWYRQAAGRGLQLLFYSVGIGQISSEVPQNLSASRPQDRQFILSSKKLLLSDSGFYLCAWSEAAENQPQHFGDGTRLSIL.

The table lists this clone with a count of one. Compared with germline, one end of the junction differs, possibly owing to a read error. This chain links TRBV6-7 with TRBJ1-1; TRBD1 is a possible D gene (6 bases). TRBV6-7 counts as an open reading frame of uncertain function. The CDR3 sequence is 14 residues long. CDR3 sequence reads: CASSYSRGRGSNIF. The CDR3 coding sequence is TGTGCCAGCAGTTACTCAAGGGGTAGGGGGAGTAATATCTTT.

The rearrangement uses TRBV9 and TRBJ2-5; 9 nucleotides agree with TRBD1. The CDR3 consists of 13 residues. Trimming took 0 bases from V and 7 from J; bases not matched to a gene: 1. Germline V CDR1 and CDR2: SGDLS, YYNGEE. The CDR3 protein is CASSVGGQGTQYF. Here the CDR3 DNA reads TGTGCCAGCAGCGTAGGGGGACAGGGGACCCAGTACTTC.

The rearrangement joins TRBV28 to TRBJ1-2, with D tentatively TRBD1 (6 bases). Germline CDR1 MDHEN, CDR2 SYDVKM. V lost 2 bases and J 8 bases, leaving 12 bases between the germline ends. This CDR3 spans 13 amino acids. The CDR3 region has the DNA TGTGCCAGCAGTTTAGCAGGGGTCGGCGGCTACACCTTC. It is translated as CASSLAGVGGYTF.

The chain is built from TRBV3-1 (or the pseudogene TRBV3-2) and TRBJ1-2; 10 nucleotides match TRBD1. V dropped 4 bases and J dropped 5; count of bases not matched to a gene: 4. Germline CDR1 and CDR2: LGHDT and YNNKEL (reference sequence). The CDR3 runs to 14 residues. The CDR3 DNA is TGTGCCAGCAGCCCGATGGGACAGGGGTATGGCTACACCTTC. It translates to CASSPMGQGYGYTF.

The rearrangement links TRBV30 to TRBJ2-7, with 11 bases identical to TRBD1. This CDR3 comprises 14 residues. Germline lookup yields CDR1 GTSNPN and CDR2 SVGIG (reference sequence). J lost 4 bases, V lost 2 bases, and 4 bases had no gene match. The CDR3 region has the DNA TGTGCCTGGAGTCGGGGACAGGGGGTTTACGAGCAGTACTTC. It is translated as CAWSRGQGVYEQYF.

The chain employs TRBV2 and TRBJ1-1; D remains unclear. V lost 6 bases to trimming and J lost 1 base, with 9 bases between them. This CDR3 has 13 amino acids. Germline lookup yields CDR1 SNHLY and CDR2 FYNNEI. CDR3 in amino acids: CASRRERNTEAFF. The DNA of the CDR3 is TGTGCCAGCAGAAGAGAAAGGAACACTGAAGCTTTCTTT. The whole variable domain, filled in from reference TRBV2 and TRBJ1-1, reads EPEVTQTPSHQVTQMGQEVILRCVPISNHLYFYWYRQILGQKVEFLVSFYNNEISEKSEIFDDQFSVERPDGSNFTLKIRSTKLEDSAMYFCASRRERNTEAFFGQGTRLTVV.

This chain uses TRBV27 with TRBJ1-6; 11 nucleotides line up with TRBD1. This CDR3 has 15 residues. CDR1 is MNHEY and CDR2 is SMNVEV in the germline V gene (reference sequence). V lost 6 bases, J lost 9 bases, and 7 bases stayed unmatched. In DNA, the CDR3 is TGTGCCAGCAGACTTTCCGGGACAGGGGGTTCACCCCTCCACTTT. Translation gives CASRLSGTGGSPLHF.

J is TRBJ1-1 and V is TRBV5-4; maybe TRBD1 (6 bases). V was clipped by 4 bases and J by 0 bases, with 7 bases between them. Germline CDR1 and CDR2: SGHNT and YYREEE (reference sequence). The length of the CDR3 is 13 residues. CDR3 sequence (DNA): TGTGCCAGCAGCGGACAGATGAACACTGAAGCTTTCTTT. This translates into CASSGQMNTEAFF.

This clone was seen just once. This chain joins TRBV9 and TRBJ2-2; D unresolved. CDR3 length: 13 amino acids. Trimming left V 0 bases short and J 4 bases short, with 4 bases between. Germline CDR1 and CDR2: SGDLS and YYNGEE. This CDR3 reads CASSVALTGELFF. The DNA of the CDR3 is TGTGCCAGCAGCGTAGCCCTCACCGGGGAGCTGTTTTTT.

The V and J genes are TRBV28 and TRBJ2-4, with 7 bases aligning to TRBD2. The CDR3 is 15 amino acids. The germline V gene has CDR1 MDHEN and CDR2 SYDVKM. The V gene end was trimmed by 6 bases and the J gene end by 2 bases; junction bases not matched to a gene: 7. CDR3 nucleotides: TGTGCCAGCAGCACCACCGGGACTACCAAAAACATTCAGTACTTC. Amino acid sequence: CASSTTGTTKNIQYF.